Below, 12 T cell receptor beta chains from the same sample are listed, as sequenced in a study of cytomegalovirus exposure and HLA in healthy donors. Researchers ran the PCR with 60 Vbeta and 13 Jbeta primers. Here immunoSEQ multiplex PCR was the method, and the copy in TCRdb shows in-frame clones only, minus some. The top ten clones hold approximately 10% of a sample with roughly 100,000 clones, around 80% of them seen once. Input material: PBMCs. Source of these receptors: a woman under 30 in good health and CMV-seropositive.

This clone was detected a few times. The rearrangement uses TRBV15 and TRBJ2-3, with D tentatively TRBD2 (6 bases). This CDR3 comprises 15 residues. With 1 base removed from V and 3 bases from J, the gap between germline ends came to 11 bases. CDR1 is LNHNV, CDR2 YYDKDF, per germline (reference sequence). The CDR3 loop reads CATSRGGGMTDTQYF. Here the CDR3 DNA reads TGTGCCACCAGCAGAGGCGGCGGGATGACAGATACGCAGTATTTT.

The chain uses TRBV7-2 and TRBJ1-1; D perhaps matches TRBD1 (6 bases). The ends were cut back, 3 bases at V and 3 bases at J, with 11 bases in the middle. The germline gives CDR1 SGHTA, CDR2 FQGNSA. The CDR3 consists of 14 residues. In DNA, the CDR3 is TGTGCCAGCAGCTTTCACAGGGATGACACTGAAGCTTTCTTT. It translates to CASSFHRDDTEAFF.

This clone was counted between two and nine times. The rearrangement joins TRBV2 to TRBJ2-7; the D is unclear. V was trimmed by 1 base and J by 3 bases, leaving 10 bases between them. Germline CDR1 SNHLY, CDR2 FYNNEI. The length of the CDR3 is 14 residues. DNA of the CDR3: TGTGCCAGCAGTGAAGTGGCGGTGAGCTACGAGCAGTACTTC. This codes for CASSEVAVSYEQYF. The full variable domain, with the rest looked up from reference TRBV2 and TRBJ2-7, is EPEVTQTPSHQVTQMGQEVILRCVPISNHLYFYWYRQILGQKVEFLVSFYNNEISEKSEIFDDQFSVERPDGSNFTLKIRSTKLEDSAMYFCASSEVAVSYEQYFGPGTRLTVT.

The rearrangement uses TRBV4-3 and TRBJ2-7; 8 nucleotides line up with TRBD2. J gave up 1 base and V 1 base, and 3 bases lay outside the gene matches. The V gene's germline CDR1 is LGHNA and CDR2 YSLEER. The CDR3 is 15 amino acids. CDR3 loop: CASSQVIAGSYEQYF. The CDR3 nucleotides read TGCGCCAGCAGCCAAGTGATAGCGGGATCCTACGAGCAGTACTTC.

J is TRBJ2-5 and V is TRBV23-1, with D possibly being TRBD1 (6 bases). TRBV23-1 falls under the ORF class, with uncertain function. The germline V and J ends were trimmed by 3 bases and 0 bases, with 11 bases remaining between them. The CDR3 totals 15 residues. CDR3 DNA sequence: TGCGCCAGCAGTCAGCCTCAGGGGTACCAAGAGACCCAGTACTTC. Translated: CASSQPQGYQETQYF.

The chain is built from TRBV7-6 and TRBJ2-3, with TRBD1 as a possible D gene (6 bases). The germline V gene encodes CDR1 SGHVS and CDR2 FNYEAQ. Trimming took 3 bases from V and 3 from J, leaving 13 bases between them. The CDR3 has 15 amino acids. The CDR3 is CASSLLQGKTDTQYF. The CDR3 DNA reads TGTGCCAGCAGCTTGCTTCAGGGGAAGACAGATACGCAGTATTTT.

Only a few counts were recorded for this clone. This chain joins TRBV6-5 and TRBJ1-1; possible D gene TRBD1, 6 bases. Germline CDR1 is MNHEY and CDR2 is SVGAGI. The CDR3 covers 14 residues. Trimming removed 6 bases at V and 5 bases at J, with 16 bases between. CDR3 residues: CASRWGRKETEAFF. The CDR3 DNA sequence: TGTGCCAGCAGATGGGGGCGTAAGGAGACTGAAGCTTTCTTT.

This clone was counted between two and nine times. The V gene is TRBV19, the J gene TRBJ2-7, with 9 bases identical to TRBD1. Unmatched junction bases numbered 5, after V lost 3 bases and J lost 2 bases. Germline V gene sequence: CDR1 LNHDA, CDR2 SQIVND (reference sequence). The CDR3 runs to 15 residues. For the CDR3, the DNA is TGTGCCAGTAGTATGTTGGGACAGGGTACCTACGAGCAGTACTTC. The encoded protein is CASSMLGQGTYEQYF.

In its sample, this clone was seen a few times. The chain recombines TRBV4-3 with TRBJ1-1; D not resolved. Germline V CDR1 and CDR2: LGHNA, YSLEER. The CDR3 totals 15 residues. V dropped 0 bases and J dropped 3 bases, with 11 bases sitting between them. CDR3 loop: CASSQERGGYTEAFF. The CDR3 DNA is TGCGCCAGCAGCCAAGAGCGGGGAGGATACACTGAAGCTTTCTTT.

The chain has TRBV5-6 and TRBJ1-1; 7 bases match TRBD1. Per the germline V gene, CDR1 is SGHDT and CDR2 is YYEEEE. V was clipped by 2 bases and J by 12 bases; unmatched bases: 10. The CDR3 has 13 amino acids. CDR3 loop: CASSFRKGGETFF. CDR3 sequence (DNA): TGTGCCAGCAGCTTCAGGAAAGGGGGCGAGACTTTCTTT.

The CDR3 coding sequence is TGTGCCAGCAGTTTCCTGGAGTCGGAGACCCAGTACTTC. This codes for CASSFLESETQYF. This chain uses TRBV27 with TRBJ2-5; D gene unclear. The CDR3 totals 13 residues. V lost 3 bases, J lost 5 bases, and 10 bases lay in between. Germline CDR1 is MNHEY and CDR2 is SMNVEV (reference sequence).

This chain uses TRBV5-6 with TRBJ2-3, with D perhaps matching TRBD1 (5 bases). Trimming pared 0 bases from V and 4 bases from J, leaving 9 bases between. The CDR3 is 14 residues long. Germline assignment: CDR1 SGHDT and CDR2 YYEEEE. CDR3 nucleotides: TGTGCCAGCAGCTTGGGTGGCAGGGCAGATACGCAGTATTTT. Residues: CASSLGGRADTQYF.